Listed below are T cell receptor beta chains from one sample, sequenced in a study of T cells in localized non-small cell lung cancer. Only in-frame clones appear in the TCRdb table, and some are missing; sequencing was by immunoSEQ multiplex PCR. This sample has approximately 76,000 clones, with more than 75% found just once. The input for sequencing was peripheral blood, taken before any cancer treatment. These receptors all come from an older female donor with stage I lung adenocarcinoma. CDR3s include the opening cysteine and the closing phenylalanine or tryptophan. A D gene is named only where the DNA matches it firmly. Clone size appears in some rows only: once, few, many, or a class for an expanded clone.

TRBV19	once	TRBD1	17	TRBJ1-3	TGTGCCAGTAGTGCCGGCCGACAGGGGACGACTGGAAACACCATATATTTT	CASSAGRQGTTGNTIYF
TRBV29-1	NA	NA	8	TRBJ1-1	TGCAGCGTCGACCTTACGATGTTT	CSVDLTMF
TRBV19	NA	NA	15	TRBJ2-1	TGTGCCAGTAGTATAGTGGCAGGTCCCTACAATGAGCAGTTCTTC	CASSIVAGPYNEQFF
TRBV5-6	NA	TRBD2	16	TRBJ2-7	TGTGCCAGCAGCCTTAGAACTAGCGGGAGTCTGTACGAGCAGTACTTC	CASSLRTSGSLYEQYF
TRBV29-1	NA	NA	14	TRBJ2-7	TGCAGCGCTACGACAACCGAGAGCTCCTACGAGCAGTACTTC	CSATTTESSYEQYF
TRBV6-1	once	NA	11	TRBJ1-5	TGTGCCAGCAGTCAGAATCAGCCCCAGCATTTT	CASSQNQPQHF
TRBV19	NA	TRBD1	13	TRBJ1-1	TGTGCCTCCACAGGGGAAGGTCGGACTGAAGCTTTCTTT	CASTGEGRTEAFF
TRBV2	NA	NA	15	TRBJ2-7	TGTGCCAGCAGTCCAAGTGGGGACTCCATCTACGAGCAGTACTTC	CASSPSGDSIYEQYF
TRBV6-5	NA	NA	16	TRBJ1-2	TGTGCCAGCAGTTACTCTCCGGGCCCCTCAGGGGATGGCTACACCTTC	CASSYSPGPSGDGYTF
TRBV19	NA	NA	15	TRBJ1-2	TGTGCCAGTAGTATTCAAGGACGCGAGCTCTATGGCTACACCTTC	CASSIQGRELYGYTF
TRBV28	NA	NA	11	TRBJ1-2	TGTGCCAGCAGTGTTCTCTATGGCTACACCTTC	CASSVLYGYTF
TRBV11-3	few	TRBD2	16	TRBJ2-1	TGTGCCAGCAGCTTAGGACTAGCGGGAGGATACAATGAGCAGTTCTTC	CASSLGLAGGYNEQFF
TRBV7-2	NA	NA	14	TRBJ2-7	TGTGCCAGCAAGGACAGCCCCTTGGAGGACGAGCAGTACTTC	CASKDSPLEDEQYF
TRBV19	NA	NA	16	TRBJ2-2	TGTGCCAGTAGTCCGTACAGGGTGGGTGACACCGGGGAGCTGTTTTTT	CASSPYRVGDTGELFF
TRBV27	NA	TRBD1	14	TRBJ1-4	TGTGCCAGCAGTCAACCCGGGACAGATGAAAAACTGTTTTTT	CASSQPGTDEKLFF
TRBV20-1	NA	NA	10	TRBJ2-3	TGCAGTGCTGGCCCAGATACGCAGTATTTT	CSAGPDTQYF
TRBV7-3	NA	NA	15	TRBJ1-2	TGTGCCAGCAGCATGGATCGACGGGCGAACTATGGCTACACCTTC	CASSMDRRANYGYTF
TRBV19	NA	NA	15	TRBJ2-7	TGTGCCAGTAGGTCACAAACAGGGTCGGGTAGCGAGCAGTACTTC	CASRSQTGSGSEQYF
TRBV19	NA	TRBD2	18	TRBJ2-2	TGTGCCAGTAGACGGACTAGCGGGAGATCATCTAACACCGGGGAGCTGTTTTTT	CASRRTSGRSSNTGELFF